One and the same sample provided the 11 T cell receptor beta chains below, sequenced in a study of vaccination and CD4 T cells after COVID-19 (dated by TCRdb to 2021 to 2024). Libraries came from PCR. Data came from an Illumina iSeq 100. DNA from cultured CD4+ T cells underwent TCR sequencing with the Oncomine TCR Beta short-read assay at the Johns Hopkins FTIC core. TCRdb trimmed the raw reads at Q25, called clones with MiXCR and kept productive beta chains. Every distinct CDR3 protein forms one entry, paired with its most common genes and DNA. A total of about 23,000 distinct CDR3 sequences appear in this sample, 43% of them only once. Just under 5% of the sample is taken by the ten largest. Antigen specificity for these receptors is unknown. Interpreted using the paper, the time point label stands for: late sampling 161 to 241 days after vaccination in a few convalescent patients. Sample treatment or condition, as interpreted from the label and publication: roughly 11-day PBMC culture with coronavirus spike peptide pools or control peptides (ViraFEST assay).

Specimen: CD4+ T cells from blood, cultured in vitro, collected about 7 months after SARS-CoV-2 vaccination. The receptors stem from a human donor who had recovered from COVID-19.

The chain joins TRBV7-2 to TRBJ1-2; D gene uncertain. The CDR3 runs 14 residues. Trimming removed 5 bases at V and 0 bases at J, with 10 bases between. Germline CDR1 is SGHTA and CDR2 is FQGNSA. The CDR3 sequence: CASSRTGSNYGYTF. As DNA, the CDR3 is TGTGCCAGCAGCCGCACGGGGTCTAACTATGGCTACACCTTC.

The chain has TRBV7-9 and TRBJ1-3; 7 bases align to TRBD1. Per germline, CDR1 SEHNR and CDR2 FQNEAQ (reference sequence). V lost 5 bases to trimming and J lost 4 bases; unmatched junction nucleotides: 17. The length of the CDR3 is 18 residues. The CDR3 here is CASSLPLLRGRNGNTIYF. CDR3 bases: TGTGCCAGCAGCCTCCCCCTCTTAAGGGGGCGAAACGGAAACACCATATATTTT.

This clonotype was seen a few times. J is TRBJ1-2 and V is TRBV7-9; TRBD1 matches at 9 bases. The junction had 6 bases not matched to a gene; V was cut back by 5 bases and J by 8 bases. Germline V gene data show CDR1 as SEHNR and CDR2 as FQNEAQ (reference sequence). CDR3 length: 13 amino acids. The CDR3 nucleotides are TGTGCCAGCAGCCCTGACAGGGGGAGCGGCTACACCTTC. Translated: CASSPDRGSGYTF.

V usage is TRBV14 and J usage is TRBJ2-5; D uncertain. The CDR3 sequence is 11 residues long. V shed 2 bases and J shed 5 bases, with 3 bases lying between them. Germline V gene lookup returns CDR1 SGHDN and CDR2 FVKESK. The CDR3 DNA sequence: TGTGCCAGCAGCCAACAGGAGACCCAGTACTTC. Translation: CASSQQETQYF.

This clonotype appeared a few times. This chain uses TRBV4-1 with TRBJ2-1, with TRBD2 identical over 8 bases. CDR3 size: 17 residues. CDR1 is MGHRA and CDR2 is YSYEKL in the germline V gene. The ends lost 0 bases at V and 5 bases at J; junction bases unmatched: 9. Written as DNA, the CDR3 is TGCGCCAGCAGCCAAGAGGGGACTAGTCTCCTTGACAATGAGCAGTTCTTC. Translation: CASSQEGTSLLDNEQFF.

This clonotype has a handful of counts. The chain recombines TRBV19 with TRBJ2-5; 11 bases align to TRBD1. CDR1 LNHDA and CDR2 SQIVND come from the germline V gene (reference sequence). The CDR3 is 16 amino acids. V gave up 1 base and J gave up 5 bases; unmatched junction bases: 6. The CDR3 region is CASSIGRTGGLETQYF. The CDR3 coding sequence is TGTGCCAGTAGTATAGGCCGGACAGGGGGCCTGGAGACCCAGTACTTC. Full variable domain (outside the CDR3, taken from reference TRBV19 and TRBJ2-5): DGGITQSPKYLFRKEGQNVTLSCEQNLNHDAMYWYRQDPGQGLRLIYYSQIVNDFQKGDIAEGYSVSREKKESFPLTVTSAQKNPTAFYLCASSIGRTGGLETQYFGPGTRLLVL.

This clonotype has just a few counts. The rearrangement links TRBV20-1 to TRBJ2-5, with D unresolved. CDR3 length: 13 residues. In germline, CDR1 is DFQATT, CDR2 SNEGSKA (reference sequence). The V end lost 6 bases, the J end lost 5 bases, and 16 bases lay between the germline ends. CDR3 loop: CSAYKQTWETQYF. CDR3 coding DNA: TGCAGTGCCTATAAACAAACGTGGGAGACCCAGTACTTC.

This clonotype was recorded a few times. The chain couples TRBV28 to TRBJ1-5; the D gene is possibly TRBD1 (5 bases). V lost 6 bases, J lost 3 bases, and 21 bases lay in between. This CDR3 spans 17 amino acids. Germline CDR1 reads MDHEN; CDR2 reads SYDVKM. The CDR3 region is CASRRRGWDPDNQPQHF. CDR3 DNA: TGTGCCAGCAGGCGCCGGGGGTGGGACCCAGACAATCAGCCCCAGCATTTT.

This chain connects TRBV12-3 or TRBV12-4 to TRBJ1-5; D unclear. V lost 4 bases and J lost 3, with 16 bases in between. The CDR3 covers 16 residues. The CDR3 loop reads CASSSTLGTLNQPQHF. In nucleotides, the CDR3 is TGTGCCAGCAGTTCTACCTTGGGCACCCTCAATCAGCCCCAGCATTTT.

This clonotype was detected a few times. CDR3 sequence: CAISGDRYEQYF. The CDR3 DNA reads TGTGCCATCAGTGGTGACAGATACGAGCAGTACTTC. The chain is built from TRBV10-3 and TRBJ2-7; D is perhaps TRBD1 (5 bases). This CDR3 contains 12 residues. Trimming left V 4 bases short and J 4 bases short, with 8 bases between. CDR1 and CDR2 (germline): ENHRY, SYGVKD.

J is TRBJ2-1 and V is TRBV20-1; 8 bases agree with TRBD2. The V segment lost 4 bases and the J segment 3 bases; nucleotides outside the gene matches: 11. The CDR3 runs 16 residues. CDR1 DFQATT and CDR2 SNEGSKA come from the germline V gene (reference sequence). The CDR3 nucleotides read TGCAGTGCTACGTTAAGAGCGGGGGATTTCTACAATGAGCAGTTCTTC. Amino acid sequence: CSATLRAGDFYNEQFF.